These 25 T cell receptor beta chains were all obtained from the same sample, sequenced in a study of T cells in women clearing cervical HPV infection. Sequenced by immunoSEQ multiplex PCR; TCRdb stores in-frame clones only, minus some. The sample shows roughly 45,000 clones, and 0.98% sits with its ten largest clones. Sequencing was carried out using blood buffy coat. Receptors originate from a woman aged 18-70 years with a cervical HPV16 infection that either progressed to CIN3+ or cleared (not recorded which).

About this clone: The CDR3 end lies 3 residues beyond the end of the read and is filled in from the germline J gene. J is TRBJ2-3 and V is TRBV12-3 or TRBV12-4, with a possible D match to TRBD2 (7 bases). V was shortened by 6 bases and J by 5 bases, with 21 bases between the two germline ends. This CDR3 region has 16 residues. Here the CDR3 reads CASSSQRGGPGDTQYF. The DNA read from the CDR3 is TGTGCCAGCAGCTCACAGAGGGGGGGGCCCGGAGATACG.

Comment on this clone: Read coverage stops 3 residues before the CDR3 terminus; the germline J gene supplies the remainder. The V gene is TRBV2, the J gene TRBJ1-1, with TRBD1 matching 10 bases. Germline trimming cut 7 bases from V and 5 bases from J; bases unmatched to any gene: 4. This CDR3 spans 13 amino acids. Germline CDR1 is SNHLY and CDR2 is FYNNEI. Partial CDR3 DNA: TGTGCCAGCACCGGACAGGGGGAGACTGAA. This encodes CASTGQGETE. The full CDR3 is CASTGQGETEAFF.

Of note for this clone: From the germline J gene comes the end of the CDR3, since the read stops 3 residues before it. J is TRBJ2-4 and V is TRBV20-1; tentatively, D is TRBD2 (5 bases). The CDR3 spans 11 residues. Germline CDR1 reads DFQATT; CDR2 reads SNEGSKA (reference sequence). CDR3 sequence: CSASYSESQYF. The sequenced CDR3 bases are TGCAGTGCCTCCTATAGCGAGTCT.

Regarding this clone: The read comes to an end 3 residues before the CDR3 does, leaving the germline J gene to fill in the end. The rearrangement joins TRBV18 to TRBJ2-7, with a tentative D call TRBD2 (5 bases). CDR3 size: 13 residues. With 4 bases removed from V and 4 bases from J, the gap between germline ends came to 11 bases. Germline CDR1 reads KGHSH; CDR2 reads LQKENI. The CDR3: CASSQIGGYEQYF. The part of the CDR3 DNA that was read is TGTGCCAGCTCACAAATCGGCGGGTACGAG.

Details on this clone: The read finishes 3 residues shy of the CDR3 end, and the germline J gene is used to complete it. This chain uses TRBV20-1 with TRBJ2-5; 7 bases map to TRBD1. The ends lost 3 bases at V and 5 bases at J; junction bases unmatched: 6. Germline lookup yields CDR1 DFQATT and CDR2 SNEGSKA (reference sequence). The CDR3 contains 13 residues. The CDR3 DNA, read in part, is TGCAGTGCTAGGGCAAGGGGGCGCGAGACC. Protein sequence: CSARARGRET. The full CDR3 protein reads CSARARGRETQYF.

As for this clone: The read falls 3 residues short of the CDR3 end, and the missing part is taken from the germline J gene. This chain joins TRBV18 and TRBJ2-2; 7 nucleotides match TRBD1. This CDR3 contains 15 residues. The germline V gene encodes CDR1 KGHSH and CDR2 LQKENI. The CDR3 loop is CASSQDRSGANVLFF. The part of the CDR3 DNA that was read is TGTGCCAGCTCACAGGACAGGTCTGGGGCCAACGTG.

Concerning this clone itself: The sequence runs out 3 residues before the end of the CDR3; the remainder is reconstructed from the germline J gene. The chain is built from TRBV5-5 and TRBJ1-1; TRBD1 might be the D (5 bases). Germline CDR1 SGHKS, CDR2 YYEKEE (reference sequence). CDR3 length: 14 amino acids. V lost 4 bases and J lost 2, with 12 bases in between. The sequenced CDR3 bases are TGTGCCAGCAGCCTGTTACAGGTTAACACTGAA. Encoded protein: CASSLLQVNTE. The whole CDR3 reads CASSLLQVNTEAFF.

For this clone: The read terminates 3 residues before the CDR3 end, so the remaining end is supplied by the germline J gene. V and J are TRBV2 and TRBJ1-6; D not certain. CDR3 length equals 14 residues. Germline CDR1 reads SNHLY; CDR2 reads FYNNEI. V was pared by 8 bases and J by 5 bases, with 13 bases between. CDR3 residues: CASGSSSHNSPLHF. The CDR3 DNA, read in part, is TGTGCCAGCGGCTCCAGTTCCCATAATTCACCC. Combining the CDR3 with reference TRBV2 and TRBJ1-6 gives the whole variable domain EPEVTQTPSHQVTQMGQEVILRCVPISNHLYFYWYRQILGQKVEFLVSFYNNEISEKSEIFDDQFSVERPDGSNFTLKIRSTKLEDSAMYFCASGSSSHNSPLHFGNGTRLTVT.

Of note for this clone: The read gets to within 3 residues of the CDR3 end, and the germline J gene fills in the rest. The V and J genes are TRBV9 and TRBJ1-5, with 7 bases aligning to TRBD1. The germline gives CDR1 SGDLS, CDR2 YYNGEE. The junction had 9 bases not matched to a gene; V was cut back by 3 bases and J by 6 bases. This CDR3 region has 15 residues. Here the CDR3 reads CASSEGQFMGQPQHF. Incomplete CDR3 DNA: TGTGCCAGCAGCGAGGGACAGTTTATGGGTCAGCCC.

This clone is deemed medium-sized by its frequency. A junction end diverges from the germline sequence, so it may reflect a read error. The observed sequence ends 3 residues before the CDR3 terminus, with the missing tail filled in from the germline J gene. The chain combines TRBV5-1 with TRBJ2-2, with D tentatively TRBD2 (5 bases). The germline V gene has CDR1 SGHRS and CDR2 YFSETQ. The CDR3 is made up of 15 amino acids. The CDR3 loop reads CASSLVQRGTGELFF. The sequenced part of the CDR3 DNA is TGCGCCAGCAGTTTGGTCCAGCGCGGGACCGGGGAG.

A remark on this clone: The read ends 3 residues early relative to the CDR3; the germline J gene fills the gap. The genes are TRBV7-9 and TRBJ2-5; 9 nucleotides line up with TRBD2. J was trimmed by 5 bases and V by 6 bases; bases with no gene match: 4. CDR1 and CDR2 (germline): SEHNR, FQNEAQ (reference sequence). The CDR3 totals 13 residues. The CDR3 loop reads CASRLAGSETQYF. The sequenced CDR3 bases are TGTGCCAGCAGGCTAGCGGGGTCTGAGACC.

The part of the CDR3 DNA that was read is TGCGCCAGCAGCTTGCGTACAGGGGCCTACGAG. It specifies CASSLRTGAYE. The whole CDR3 protein is CASSLRTGAYEQYF. The chain recombines TRBV5-1 with TRBJ2-7; TRBD1 matches 7 bases. From the germline J gene comes the end of the CDR3, since the read stops 3 residues before it. The V segment lost 1 base and the J segment 2 bases; nucleotides outside the gene matches: 3. This CDR3 region has 14 residues. Per germline, CDR1 SGHRS and CDR2 YFSETQ.

For this clone: The read stops 3 residues short of the end of the CDR3; the missing end is completed from the germline J gene. This chain joins TRBV6-2 or TRBV6-3 and TRBJ1-1; 7 bases fit TRBD1. Germline V gene sequence: CDR1 MNHEY, CDR2 SVGEGT. The trim removed 6 bases at V and 0 bases at J, leaving 1 base unmatched. The CDR3 runs to 13 residues. CDR3 bases read: TGTGCCAGCAGCGGACAGGTGAACACTGAA. Translation: CASSGQVNTE. The full CDR3 protein reads CASSGQVNTEAFF.

A remark on this clone: Read coverage stops 3 residues before the CDR3 terminus; the germline J gene supplies the remainder. V gene TRBV7-2 combines with J gene TRBJ2-4, with 11 bases aligning to TRBD1. CDR1 SGHTA and CDR2 FQGNSA come from the germline V gene. The CDR3 length is 13 residues. The junction had 4 bases not matched to a gene; V was cut back by 6 bases and J by 9 bases. The CDR3 DNA, read in part, is TGTGCCAGCAGATCCGGGACAGGGGGCATT. Translated, it gives CASRSGTGGI. The full CDR3 sequence reads CASRSGTGGIQYF.

Points on this clone: The observed sequence ends 3 residues before the CDR3 terminus, with the missing tail filled in from the germline J gene. J is TRBJ1-2 and V is TRBV2; TRBD1 might be the D (5 bases). The CDR3 spans 13 residues. Germline V gene data show CDR1 as SNHLY and CDR2 as FYNNEI. This chain's CDR3 is CASGGELTDTYTF. Partial CDR3 DNA: TGTGCCAGCGGGGGGGAGTTAACAGATACC.

As for this clone: The CDR3 end is not reached by the read, which stops 3 residues before it; the germline J gene fills it in. The V call is TRBV28, the J call TRBJ2-1; 9 nucleotides align to TRBD1. Germline values: CDR1 MDHEN, CDR2 SYDVKM. V dropped 3 bases and J dropped 7; count of bases not matched to a gene: 13. This CDR3 comprises 17 residues. The chain's CDR3 is CASSLLLGQGNLNEQFF. The sequenced CDR3 bases are TGTGCCAGCAGTTTGCTTCTGGGACAGGGAAATTTGAATGAG. The full variable domain, its missing parts supplied by reference TRBV28 and TRBJ2-1, is DVKVTQSSRYLVKRTGEKVFLECVQDMDHENMFWYRQDPGLGLRLIYFSYDVKMKEKGDIPEGYSVSREKKERFSLILESASTNQTSMYLCASSLLLGQGNLNEQFFGPGTRLTVL.

Worth noting for this clone: The sequence runs out 3 residues before the end of the CDR3; the remainder is reconstructed from the germline J gene. V gene TRBV2 combines with J gene TRBJ1-1; D perhaps matches TRBD1 (6 bases). Germline loops: CDR1 SNHLY, CDR2 FYNNEI. The length of the CDR3 is 14 residues. With 6 bases removed from V and 7 bases from J, the gap between germline ends came to 18 bases. CDR3 DNA, as far as it was read: TGTGCCAGCAGGAGACAGGCGGCGAAAGGTGAA. Translated: CASRRQAAKGE. In full, the CDR3 reads CASRRQAAKGEAFF.

CDR3 amino acids: CSATQGANTEAFF. The part of the CDR3 DNA that was read is TGCAGTGCTACCCAGGGGGCCAACACTGAA. This chain connects TRBV20-1 to TRBJ1-1, with TRBD1 identical over 8 bases. The read is 3 residues too short to cover the CDR3 end, so that end is filled in from the germline J gene. The trim removed 4 bases at V and 2 bases at J, leaving 3 bases unmatched. This CDR3 comprises 13 residues. The V gene's germline CDR1 is DFQATT and CDR2 SNEGSKA (reference sequence).

A note on this clone: From the germline J gene comes the end of the CDR3, since the read stops 3 residues before it. The V gene is TRBV5-5, the J gene TRBJ2-3; perhaps TRBD1 as D (6 bases). CDR3 length equals 15 residues. The germline V gene has CDR1 SGHKS and CDR2 YYEKEE (reference sequence). The CDR3 sequence is CASSLVEDSDQPQYF. The CDR3 DNA, read in part, is TGTGCCAGCAGCTTGGTCGAGGACAGCGATCAGCCG.

To note about this clone: The germline gene is not matched at one end of the junction; a read error may be the cause. From the germline J gene comes the end of the CDR3, since the read stops 3 residues before it. The J gene is TRBJ1-2, the V gene TRBV2, with TRBD1 identical over 7 bases. This CDR3 contains 15 residues. Germline V lookup: CDR1 SNHLY, CDR2 FYNNEI. The covered CDR3 bases are TGTGCCAGCACCTCAGAGGGGGCCGCTGGCTATGTC. It translates to CASTSEGAAGYV. The whole CDR3 protein reads CASTSEGAAGYVYTF. Full variable domain (missing parts from reference TRBV2 and TRBJ1-2): EPEVTQTPSHQVTQMGQEVILRCVPISNHLYFYWYRQILGQKVEFLVSFYNNEISEKSEIFDDQFSVERPDGSNFTLKIRSTKLEDSAMYFCASTSEGAAGYVYTFGSGTRLTVV.

Worth noting for this clone: Coverage ceases 3 residues before the CDR3 finishes, and the germline J gene fills in the end. This sequence joins TRBV6-1 and TRBJ1-6; D gene ambiguous. Germline V gives CDR1 MNHNS, CDR2 SASEGT. V was clipped by 0 bases and J by 8 bases, with 5 bases between them. The CDR3 is made up of 13 amino acids. The CDR3 bases that were read are TGTGCCAGCAGTGAAGCGCGTGATTCACCC. Protein: CASSEARDSP. The full CDR3 is CASSEARDSPLHF.

A word on this clone: The DNA ends 3 residues before the CDR3 does, and the rest of the CDR3 is filled in from the germline J gene. The rearrangement joins TRBV19 to TRBJ1-3; tentatively, D is TRBD1 (6 bases). V was cut by 4 bases and J by 0 bases, with 16 bases left in between. The CDR3 loop spans 17 amino acids. The germline V gene encodes CDR1 LNHDA and CDR2 SQIVND (reference sequence). The part of the CDR3 DNA that was read is TGTGCCAGTAGTACTGTGGGGACAACCGACTCTGGAAACACC. This translates into CASSTVGTTDSGNT. The full CDR3 protein is CASSTVGTTDSGNTIYF.

Points on this clone: The CDR3 is cut off 3 residues early in the read; its end comes from the germline J gene. V is TRBV5-1 and J is TRBJ2-5, with 7 bases aligning to TRBD1. The CDR3 totals 14 residues. V shed 4 bases and J 1 base; nucleotides not matched to a gene: 4. CDR1 is SGHRS and CDR2 is YFSETQ in the germline V gene. CDR3 amino acids: CASSLDRSQETQYF. CDR3 DNA (partial): TGCGCCAGCAGCCTGGACAGGTCCCAAGAGACC.

Remarks on this clone: Read coverage stops 3 residues before the CDR3 terminus; the germline J gene supplies the remainder. The chain is built from TRBV6-1 and TRBJ2-3; tentatively, D is TRBD1 (5 bases). Trimming shortened V by 3 bases and J by 6 bases, and 10 bases separated the two germline ends. The CDR3 has 13 residues. Germline CDR1 MNHNS, CDR2 SASEGT. CDR3 amino acids: CASSDRVWDTQYF. The CDR3 bases that were read are TGTGCCAGCAGTGACAGGGTATGGGATACG.

About this clone itself: The junction shows a germline mismatch at one end, possibly a read error. The read terminates 3 residues before the CDR3 end, so the remaining end is supplied by the germline J gene. The sample carries other DNA sequences with the same CDR3. The V gene is TRBV7-6, the J gene TRBJ1-3, with TRBD1 matching 7 bases. The CDR3 loop spans 15 amino acids. Germline assignment: CDR1 SGHVS and CDR2 FNYEAQ. The CDR3 reads CASSNDRASGNTIYF. Incomplete CDR3 DNA: TGTGCCAGCAGTAACGACAGGGCCTCTGGAAACACA.